Shown below are 16 T cell receptor beta chains from a single sample sequenced in a study of control samples from healthy donors and cancer patients. TCRdb's copy holds only in-frame clones and misses some; the assay was immunoSEQ multiplex PCR. Of some 120,000 clones listed, just under 90% are singletons. Sequenced input: blood. These receptors were collected from a man aged 25-45 years in good health.

The rearrangement links TRBV12-3 or TRBV12-4 to TRBJ1-1; D is undetermined. V was pared by 3 bases and J by 3 bases, with 5 bases between. The CDR3 runs to 12 residues. The CDR3, as DNA: TGTGCCAGCAGTTTCGGCTACACTGAAGCTTTCTTT. This codes for CASSFGYTEAFF.

The genes are TRBV19 and TRBJ1-4; D possibly corresponds to TRBD1 (6 bases). The CDR3 runs to 16 residues. V lost 4 bases and J 7 bases, leaving 19 bases between the germline ends. Germline V gene lookup returns CDR1 LNHDA and CDR2 SQIVND (reference sequence). CDR3 residues: CASSTGNGGPGEKLFF. CDR3 coding DNA: TGTGCCAGTAGTACCGGCAACGGGGGCCCAGGTGAAAAACTGTTTTTT.

The V and J genes are TRBV30 and TRBJ1-2; TRBD1 is a possible D gene (6 bases). Trimming took 3 bases from V and 6 from J, leaving 14 bases between them. This CDR3 has 13 residues. Germline CDR1 is GTSNPN and CDR2 is SVGIG (reference sequence). CDR3 sequence: CAWRTTGVDGYTF. CDR3 nucleotide sequence: TGTGCCTGGAGGACGACAGGAGTTGATGGCTACACCTTC.

The V and J genes are TRBV7-3 and TRBJ1-1; perhaps TRBD1 as D (6 bases). CDR3 length: 13 residues. Germline V gene lookup returns CDR1 SGHTA and CDR2 FQGTGA. The V and J ends lost 4 bases and 6 bases respectively, with 12 bases between them. For the CDR3, the DNA is TGTGCCAGCAGCTACCTAGGGGGATCTGAAGCTTTCTTT. This gives the protein CASSYLGGSEAFF. Together with reference TRBV7-3 and TRBJ1-1, the CDR3 gives the full variable domain: GAGVSQTPSNKVTEKGKYVELRCDPISGHTALYWYRQSLGQGPEFLIYFQGTGAADDSGLPNDRFFAVRPEGSVSTLKIQRTERGDSAVYLCASSYLGGSEAFFGQGTRLTVV.

The DNA of the CDR3 is TGTGCTAGTGGTACAGGACAGGGCCCCTCTAACTATGGCTACACCTTC. It yields the protein CASGTGQGPSNYGYTF. The gene calls are TRBV12-5 and TRBJ1-2; 8 bases align to TRBD1. The V gene's germline CDR1 is LGHNT and CDR2 FRNRAP. J was trimmed by 0 bases and V by 5 bases; bases with no gene match: 8. CDR3 size: 16 residues.

The rearrangement joins TRBV6-5 to TRBJ1-2, with a tentative D call TRBD1 (6 bases). The CDR3 length is 14 residues. Trimming took 5 bases from V and 2 from J, leaving 12 bases between them. Germline V gene lookup returns CDR1 MNHEY and CDR2 SVGAGI. CDR3 DNA: TGTGCCAGCAGTCTTTCCCAGGGGAACTATGGCTACACCTTC. Its protein is CASSLSQGNYGYTF.

The J gene is TRBJ1-5, the V gene TRBV19; 7 bases agree with TRBD1. This CDR3 region has 14 residues. V was pared by 4 bases and J by 7 bases, with 7 bases of the junction left unmatched. Germline CDR1 is LNHDA and CDR2 is SQIVND (reference sequence). The CDR3 loop is CASSTDREGQPQHF. For the CDR3, the DNA is TGTGCCAGTAGTACAGACAGGGAAGGGCAGCCCCAGCATTTT.

To note about this clone: Different DNA sequences within this sample yield the same CDR3. The chain carries TRBV12-3 or TRBV12-4 and TRBJ1-1; D not resolved. This CDR3 spans 13 amino acids. Trimming removed 1 base from V and 1 base from J, with 4 bases in between. The CDR3 bases are TGTGCCAGCAGTTTAGTGAGGAACACTGAAGCTTTCTTT. This codes for CASSLVRNTEAFF.

The CDR3, as DNA: TGTGCCAGCAGTAACCTACAGAACGCGAACACTGAAGCTTTCTTT. Translation: CASSNLQNANTEAFF. The chain combines TRBV6-6 with TRBJ1-1; no clear D gene. Trimming removed 5 bases from V and 1 base from J, with 14 bases in between. CDR1 and CDR2 (germline): MNHNY, SVGAGI (reference sequence). The CDR3 is 15 amino acids.

This rearrangement joins TRBV30 to TRBJ2-2; the D gene is possibly TRBD2 (6 bases). The germline V and J ends were trimmed by 1 base and 4 bases, with 13 bases remaining between them. The germline CDR1 and CDR2 sequences are GTSNPN and SVGIG (reference sequence). The CDR3 spans 15 residues. This CDR3 is CAWSGGRQTTGELFF. CDR3 DNA sequence: TGTGCCTGGAGTGGGGGGAGGCAAACCACCGGGGAGCTGTTTTTT.

This chain joins TRBV29-1 and TRBJ1-2; D unclear. This CDR3 contains 13 residues. Per germline, CDR1 SQVTM and CDR2 ANQGSEA. Deletions cut 2 bases from V and 1 base from J, with 8 bases between. The CDR3 coding sequence is TGCAGCGTTGAACAACACTTTAACTATGGCTACACCTTC. Residues: CSVEQHFNYGYTF. Combining the CDR3 with reference TRBV29-1 and TRBJ1-2 gives the whole variable domain SAVISQKPSRDICQRGTSLTIQCQVDSQVTMMFWYRQQPGQSLTLIATANQGSEATYESGFVIDKFPISRPNLTFSTLTVSNMSPEDSSIYLCSVEQHFNYGYTFGSGTRLTVV.

The V and J genes are TRBV6-5 and TRBJ2-7, with TRBD1 as a possible D gene (6 bases). Trimming pared 6 bases from V and 4 bases from J, leaving 19 bases between. Germline V gives CDR1 MNHEY, CDR2 SVGAGI. The CDR3 runs 15 residues. The CDR3: CASSRGQTLLYEQYF. For the CDR3, the DNA is TGTGCCAGCAGCCGCGGACAGACCCTGCTTTACGAGCAGTACTTC.

This clone was observed a few times. The rearrangement joins TRBV19 to TRBJ2-5; weak D call: TRBD2 (5 bases). Trimming left V 3 bases short and J 7 bases short, with 12 bases between. The germline V gene encodes CDR1 LNHDA and CDR2 SQIVND (reference sequence). This CDR3 is built from 13 residues. CDR3: CASSINRRVTQYF. In DNA form, the CDR3 reads TGTGCCAGTAGTATTAATCGGCGGGTGACCCAGTACTTC.

This clone was detected once. The V gene is TRBV5-1, the J gene TRBJ2-7; a possible D gene is TRBD1 (6 bases). Germline V gene data show CDR1 as SGHRS and CDR2 as YFSETQ. There are 13 residues in the CDR3. The V end lost 3 bases, the J end lost 2 bases, and 9 bases lay between the germline ends. The CDR3 DNA follows: TGCGCCAGCAGCTACGGGACAACCTACGAGCAGTACGTC. The encoded protein is CASSYGTTYEQYV.

The V gene is TRBV11-1, the J gene TRBJ2-7; D gene ambiguous. This CDR3 region has 14 residues. Trimming took off 1 base at V and 3 bases at J, with 10 bases between the two ends. Germline CDR1 and CDR2: SGHAT and FQDESV (reference sequence). The CDR3 bases are TGTGCCAGCAGCTTAGGGGTCCAGTTCTACGAGCAGTACGTC. It encodes CASSLGVQFYEQYV.

The chain joins TRBV7-9 to TRBJ2-1; TRBD2 agrees at 11 bases. Per germline, CDR1 SEHNR and CDR2 FQNEAQ (reference sequence). The CDR3 loop spans 15 amino acids. The V segment lost 2 bases and the J segment 7 bases; nucleotides outside the gene matches: 4. The CDR3 reads CASSLSSGGWNEQFF. The CDR3 nucleotides read TGTGCCAGCAGCTTATCTAGCGGGGGGTGGAATGAGCAGTTCTTC.